A selection of T cell receptor beta chains follows, all from one sample in a study of OX40 agonist ivuxolimab in advanced cancers. Method: immunoSEQ multiplex PCR; TCRdb's copy keeps in-frame clones and lacks some. Of roughly 110,000 clones listed, 80% to 95% were seen once; the top ten hold about 1.2%. Specimen: CD4+ or CD8+ T cells sorted from blood, collected in a trial of the OX40 agonist ivuxolimab. These receptors originate from an adult with an advanced solid tumor such as melanoma, head and neck, liver or kidney cancer. CDR3s include the opening cysteine and the closing phenylalanine or tryptophan. D genes are given only for firm matches. Size is stated for part of the rows, as once, few or many counts, or as a class when the clone is expanded.

J gene	D gene	V gene	clone size	CDR3 DNA	CDR3 protein
TRBJ2-3	NA	TRBV27	NA	TGTGCCAGCAACACAGATACGCAGTATTTT	CASNTDTQYF
TRBJ1-5	TRBD1	TRBV7-2	NA	TGTGCCAGCAGCTCTCGACAGGGTGGCAGCAATCAGCCCCAGCATTTT	CASSSRQGGSNQPQHF
TRBJ1-4	NA	TRBV14	NA	TGTGCCAGCAGCCAGACAACTAATGAAAAACTGTTTTTT	CASSQTTNEKLFF
TRBJ1-5	TRBD1	TRBV4-2	NA	TGTGCCAGCAGCCGCCTGGAAGGACAGGGGAGTCAGCCCCAGCATTTT	CASSRLEGQGSQPQHF
TRBJ2-7	NA	TRBV20-1	NA	TGCAGTGCTAGAGATTCCTACGAGCAGTACTTC	CSARDSYEQYF
TRBJ1-1	TRBD1	TRBV28	NA	TGTGCCAGCAGTTCTTCAGGGGGACCCTTGGAAGCTTTCTTT	CASSSSGGPLEAFF
TRBJ1-2	TRBD1	TRBV6-6	NA	TGTGCCAGCAGACAGGGACAGGGGGCGAAGAACTATGGCTACACCTTC	CASRQGQGAKNYGYTF
TRBJ2-3	NA	TRBV5-4	NA	TGTGCCAGCAGCTTGGGGATGTGGAGCACAGATACGCAGTATTTT	CASSLGMWSTDTQYF
TRBJ1-4	NA	TRBV7-8	NA	TGTGCCAGCAGCTTAGCGGGAAGGACCGTTACAACTAATGAAAAACTGTTTTTT	CASSLAGRTVTTNEKLFF
TRBJ2-1	TRBD2	TRBV28	NA	TGTGCCAGCAGTTTAGTACTAGCGGGGGGGAATGAGCAGTTCTTC	CASSLVLAGGNEQFF
TRBJ2-7	TRBD2	TRBV19	NA	TGTGCCAGTAGTGCGACTAGCGGGAGCTCCTACGAGCAGTACTTC	CASSATSGSSYEQYF
TRBJ1-1	NA	TRBV19	NA	TGTGCCAGTAGTATAGCCGAGTCGAGGCGTGAAGCTTTCTTT	CASSIAESRREAFF
TRBJ1-2	NA	TRBV6-4	once	TGTGCCAGCAGTGTTTTCACCAGGGGCGGAAACTATGGCTACACCTTC	CASSVFTRGGNYGYTF
TRBJ2-7	TRBD1	TRBV9	NA	TGTGCCAGCAGCGCCGGACAGGGGAATTTCTACGAGCAGTACTTC	CASSAGQGNFYEQYF
TRBJ1-3	NA	TRBV5-4	once	TGTGCCAGCAGCTTTCCGGGGGGGGGCGAGAGTGGAAACACCATATATTTT	CASSFPGGGESGNTIYF
TRBJ2-5	TRBD1	TRBV9	NA	TGTGCCAGCCGCTCCCCTTCGACCCCCTCGGACAGGGCGAGAAAGACCCAGTACTTC	CASRSPSTPSDRARKTQYF
TRBJ1-4	NA	TRBV18	NA	TGTGCCAGCTCACCGAGGAGTTCCGAGCGTGAAAAACTGTTTTTT	CASSPRSSEREKLFF
TRBJ2-3	TRBD1	TRBV28	NA	TGTGCCAGCAGATACCCGGGGACAGGCACAGATACGCAGTATTTT	CASRYPGTGTDTQYF
TRBJ2-2	NA	TRBV7-3	NA	TGTGCCAGCAGCAACTACAGGGACACCGGGGAGCTGTTTTTT	CASSNYRDTGELFF
TRBJ2-1	TRBD1	TRBV28	NA	TGTGCCACCAGACAGGGCGCCGGGCCCCATGGTGAGCAGTTCTTC	CATRQGAGPHGEQFF
TRBJ2-3	TRBD2	TRBV4-3	NA	TGCGCCAGCAGCCAAGGGAATAGCGGGAGTACAGATACGCAGTATTTT	CASSQGNSGSTDTQYF
TRBJ2-1	TRBD2	TRBV18	NA	TGTGCCAGCTCACCGGTGGGACTAGCGACCTACAATGAGCAGTTCTTC	CASSPVGLATYNEQFF
TRBJ1-1	NA	TRBV25-1	NA	TGTGCCAGCAGTGGTGGTAGGGGCCGGACAGTCACTGAAGCTTTCTTT	CASSGGRGRTVTEAFF
TRBJ2-3	TRBD2	TRBV28	NA	TGTGCCAGCAGTTTGTCTGGCGGGGGGATAGATACGCAGTATTTT	CASSLSGGGIDTQYF
TRBJ1-3	NA	TRBV5-6	NA	TGTGCCAGCAGCGAGGCAACTACCATCAACTCTGGAAACACCATATATTTT	CASSEATTINSGNTIYF
TRBJ2-6	NA	TRBV6-4	NA	TGTGCCAGCAGTGACGGCCCGCTGAGTGGGGCCAACGTCCTGACTTTC	CASSDGPLSGANVLTF
TRBJ2-3	TRBD2	TRBV2	NA	TGTGCCAGCCCCCTGACTAGCGGCACAGATACGCAGTATTTT	CASPLTSGTDTQYF
TRBJ2-7	NA	TRBV28	few	TGTGCCAGCATTGGAGGGTACGAGCAGTACTTC	CASIGGYEQYF
TRBJ2-7	TRBD1	TRBV18	NA	TGTGCCAGCTCACCCTATGGGACAGGGTACGGTGAGCAGTACTTC	CASSPYGTGYGEQYF
TRBJ2-2	TRBD2	TRBV7-7	NA	TGTGCTAGCAGCCTAACTAGCGGGATAAACACCGGGGAGCTGTTTTTT	CASSLTSGINTGELFF
TRBJ2-7	TRBD2	TRBV11-2	once	TGTGCCAGCAGCTTAGCGTTGACTAGCGGGAGTCTGTTC	CASSLALTSGSLF
TRBJ2-1	TRBD1	TRBV19	NA	TGTGCCAGTAGTTTGCACAGGGGGCGTACCTACAATGAGCAGTTCTTC	CASSLHRGRTYNEQFF
TRBJ1-4	NA	TRBV19	NA	TGTGCCAGTAGTATAGATCGGGGGGGGAAACTGTTTTTT	CASSIDRGGKLFF
TRBJ2-1	NA	TRBV11-2	NA	TGTGCCAGCAGCTTAGAGGACTGGAATGAGCAGTTCTTC	CASSLEDWNEQFF
TRBJ1-5	NA	TRBV6-1	NA	TGTGCCAGCAGTGAGAATGGTTTACGAAATCAGCCCCAGCATTTT	CASSENGLRNQPQHF
TRBJ2-7	TRBD2	TRBV7-9	NA	TGTGCCAGCAGCCCAAGTAGCGGGAGGGTGTCCTACGAGCAGTACTTC	CASSPSSGRVSYEQYF
TRBJ1-1	NA	TRBV4-1	NA	TGCGCCAGCAGCCAAGCGTCTGCTGCCGGGACCCGAGAGACTGAAGCTTTCTTT	CASSQASAAGTRETEAFF
TRBJ1-4	NA	TRBV7-9	few	TGTGCCAGCAGCTTAAGGGGGGCAGGTCACCAAGAAAAACTGTTTTTT	CASSLRGAGHQEKLFF
TRBJ2-1	TRBD1	TRBV10-3	NA	TGTGCCATCAGTGGACCACGAACTGTACCCACGGGACAGGGGACCTACAATGAGCAGTTCTTC	CAISGPRTVPTGQGTYNEQFF
TRBJ2-1	NA	TRBV11-3	once	TGTGCCAGCCGTACCGGGACCCCTCACGGCAATGAGCAGTTCTTC	CASRTGTPHGNEQFF
TRBJ1-1	NA	TRBV7-9	NA	TGTGCCAGCAGCCCCAGGGGCTCGAACACTGAAGCTTTCTTT	CASSPRGSNTEAFF
TRBJ2-7	NA	TRBV5-4	NA	TGTGCCAGCAGCTTGGTGGGGAACTTCGAGCAGTACTTC	CASSLVGNFEQYF
TRBJ2-7	NA	TRBV7-8	NA	TGTGCCAGCAGCTTAGTAGCAGGGGAGGGCGAGCAGTACTTC	CASSLVAGEGEQYF
TRBJ1-6	TRBD1	TRBV2	NA	TGTGCCAGCAGTGGGGACAGGGGGGTTTCACCCCTCCACTTT	CASSGDRGVSPLHF
TRBJ2-3	TRBD2	TRBV5-1	once	TGCGCCAGCAGCTTACCGGGACTAGCGGTCCTCACAGATACGCAGTATTTT	CASSLPGLAVLTDTQYF
TRBJ2-7	NA	TRBV28	NA	TGTGCCAGCAGCCAAACAGCGGGCGAGCAGTACTTC	CASSQTAGEQYF
TRBJ1-5	NA	TRBV5-8	NA	TGTGCCAGCAGCTTGGGCAGGGGCAAGGGGAATCAGCCCCAGCATTTT	CASSLGRGKGNQPQHF
TRBJ2-3	NA	TRBV30	NA	TGTGCCTGGGCCCCGGGACTCCGGTCCGATACGCAGTATTTT	CAWAPGLRSDTQYF
TRBJ2-1	NA	TRBV15	NA	TGTGCCACCAGCAGCGACGGCAGCTCCTACAATGAGCAGTTCTTC	CATSSDGSSYNEQFF
TRBJ1-1	TRBD1	TRBV5-1	NA	TGCGCCAGCACTACCGGGACAGGGTCGAACACTGAAGCTTTCTTT	CASTTGTGSNTEAFF
TRBJ2-1	NA	TRBV4-3	NA	TGCGCCAGCAGCCAAGAGACAGTTTCCTACAATGAGCAGTTCTTC	CASSQETVSYNEQFF
TRBJ2-7	TRBD2	TRBV30	NA	TGTGCCTGCACCCGGGGGGGAGGTTACGAGCAGTACTTC	CACTRGGGYEQYF
TRBJ2-7	NA	TRBV29-1	NA	TGCAGCGTCCGACTGTTCTACGAGCAGTACTTC	CSVRLFYEQYF
TRBJ1-1	TRBD1	TRBV27	NA	TGTGCCAGCAGTCCCCGGACAGGGGCATGGAACACTGAAGCTTTCTTT	CASSPRTGAWNTEAFF
TRBJ2-5	TRBD2	TRBV5-1	NA	TGCGCCAGCAGCCCCGGGACTAACCGGGAGACCCAGTACTTC	CASSPGTNRETQYF
TRBJ1-4	NA	TRBV25-1	NA	TGTGCCAGCACCCAAGGGGACATGGCGAATGAAAAACTGTTTTTT	CASTQGDMANEKLFF
TRBJ1-5	NA	TRBV6-5	NA	TGTGCCAGCAGTGGGGGGTTTGGCAATCAGCCCCAGCATTTT	CASSGGFGNQPQHF
TRBJ2-3	NA	TRBV12-5	NA	TGTGCTAGTGGTTTGGTAGTAGGGGGATCGCGCACAGATACGCAGTATTTT	CASGLVVGGSRTDTQYF
TRBJ2-1	NA	TRBV19	NA	TGTGCCAGTAGTCTCTCTTATAACCCAACGAATGAGCAGTTCTTC	CASSLSYNPTNEQFF
TRBJ1-1	NA	TRBV20-1	NA	TGCAGTGCTTTGGGGACTGAAGCTTTCTTT	CSALGTEAFF